Listed below are T cell receptor beta chains from one sample, sequenced in a study of prognosis after radiotherapy for stage I lung cancer. TCRdb independently ran MiXCR on the multiplex PCR reads; one entry per CDR3 protein. The table lists roughly 11,000 distinct CDR3 sequences, over 35% of them singletons, with around 50% in the top ten. Sequenced material: PBMCs, taken before or after stereotactic body radiation therapy (not recorded which). These receptors came from a donor older than 45 with non-small cell lung cancer. Each CDR3 is given with its conserved first and last residue. D genes are given only for firm matches. Rows may omit the clone size; those that give it use once, few, many or a size class.

TRBJ1-6	TRBV11-2	.	15	medium-sized	TGTGCCAGCAGCCGGAACCGGGACACGGGATCACCCCTCCACTTT	CASSRNRDTGSPLHF
TRBJ2-5	TRBV27	TRBD2	13	hyperexpanded	TGTGCCAGCAGTTTTCCGGGAGGAGAGACCCAGTACTTC	CASSFPGGETQYF
TRBJ1-4	TRBV30	.	14	many	TGTGCCTGGAGTGATGGACGCCGTGGGGAAAAACTGTTTTTT	CAWSDGRRGEKLFF
TRBJ2-6	TRBV30	.	19	many	TGTGCCTGGAGTGCCCCTGGGGGTAAATTCTACTCTGGGGCCAACGTCCTGACTTTC	CAWSAPGGKFYSGANVLTF
TRBJ2-1	TRBV7-3	TRBD2	14	once	TGTGCCAGCAGCCCGGTCGGCGGGGGACGGAGTCAATTCTTC	CASSPVGGGRSQFF
TRBJ2-1	TRBV18	.	15	many	TGTGCCAGCTCACCACCGAATTCAGAGAGAGAGAGGCAGTTCTTC	CASSPPNSERERQFF
TRBJ2-1	TRBV19	TRBD1	13	many	TGTGCCAGTAGTATAGGAGCCAGGGGGGAGCAGTTCTTC	CASSIGARGEQFF
TRBJ2-2	TRBV15	TRBD2	15	.	TGTGCCACCAGCGTCAGCGGGAGTCGCGCCGGGGAGCTGTTTTTT	CATSVSGSRAGELFF
TRBJ2-5	TRBV28	.	14	many	TGTGCCAGCAGTCCGCTGACGGAACAAGAGACCCAGTACTTC	CASSPLTEQETQYF
TRBJ1-5	TRBV2	.	15	.	TGTGCCAGCAGTGTTGAGGGAATGGGCAATCAGCCCCAGCATTTT	CASSVEGMGNQPQHF
TRBJ1-1	TRBV11-3	TRBD1	14	many	TGTGCCAGCAGCAGGGGGCGGGGATCGTCTGAAGCTTTCTTT	CASSRGRGSSEAFF
TRBJ2-3	TRBV13	TRBD2	17	medium-sized	TGTGCCAGCAGCTCGGATGGACTAGCGGGGACCACGGATACGCAGTATTTT	CASSSDGLAGTTDTQYF
TRBJ2-1	TRBV3-1	TRBD2	15	.	TGTGCCAGCAGCCAATTACTAGCGGGAGAAAGTGAGCAGTTCTTC	CASSQLLAGESEQFF
TRBJ2-6	TRBV14	.	15	many	TGTGCCAGCAGCCTACTAAGCACTGGGGCCAACGTCCTGACTTTC	CASSLLSTGANVLTF
TRBJ1-5	TRBV20-1	.	14	many	TGCAGTGCTAGAGTGGGGGCAGGTAAGGATCCCCAGCATTTT	CSARVGAGKDPQHF
TRBJ2-1	TRBV3-1	TRBD2	16	.	TGTGCCAGCAGCCAAGTCGGAGGACTAGGAATCAATGAGCAGTTCTTC	CASSQVGGLGINEQFF
TRBJ2-1	TRBV4-2	.	16	many	TGTGCCAGCAGCCAAGAGGCAGGTCCCTTGTGGAATGAGCAGTTCTTC	CASSQEAGPLWNEQFF
TRBJ2-5	TRBV5-1	.	14	many	TGCGCCAGCTCGTCCGGGGGGCGGCGGGAGACCCAGTACTTC	CASSSGGRRETQYF
TRBJ2-4	TRBV24-1	TRBD2	16	.	TGTGCCACCGGTGACCGTGGACCTGCGGGAGGGGACATTCAGTACTTC	CATGDRGPAGGDIQYF
TRBJ1-1	TRBV28	.	16	once	TGTGCCAGCAGTTTGGGAGCGGGGCGACTGAACACTGAAGATTTCTTT	CASSLGAGRLNTEDFF
TRBJ2-1	TRBV4-3	.	17	many	TGCGCCAGCAGCCAAGATTCGGCTATTTTCTCCTACAATGAGCAGTTCTTC	CASSQDSAIFSYNEQFF
TRBJ1-5	TRBV5-1	.	15	medium-sized	TGCGCCAGCAGCTTGGTCTCGGGACCCGATCAGCCCCAGCATTTT	CASSLVSGPDQPQHF
TRBJ2-5	TRBV24-1	.	15	.	TGTGCCACCAGTGCGATTGACAGCAACCAAGAGACCCAGTACTTC	CATSAIDSNQETQYF
TRBJ2-7	TRBV28	TRBD1	14	medium-sized	TGTGCCAGCAGTTCCTTGACAGGGGAATACGAGCAGTACTTC	CASSSLTGEYEQYF
TRBJ2-7	TRBV7-2	.	13	.	TGTGCCAGCAGCTTGCGAAGCGTCTACGAGCAGTACTTC	CASSLRSVYEQYF
TRBJ2-2	TRBV6-1	.	10	many	TGTGCCAGCGCCCGCGGGGAGCTGTTTTTT	CASARGELFF
TRBJ2-1	TRBV7-8	TRBD2	20	.	TGTGCCAGCAGCTACAGTGGGGGACTAGCGGGCCCTAGCTCCTACAATGAGCATTTCTTC	CASSYSGGLAGPSSYNEHFF
TRBJ2-1	TRBV6-1	.	13	once	TGTGCCAGCAGGAAAATTAGCAAGGATGAGCAGTTCTTC	CASRKISKDEQFF
TRBJ1-1	TRBV28	.	14	.	TGTGCCAGCAGTCTTGGACGGCCGGACACTGAAGCTTTCTTT	CASSLGRPDTEAFF
TRBJ2-5	TRBV6-5	.	14	many	TGTGCCAGCAGTTACTCGGAGGAGAGAGAGACCCAGTACTTC	CASSYSEERETQYF
TRBJ2-1	TRBV10-3	TRBD2	15	many	TGTGCCATCAGTGTCACGGGGGGGGACTACAATGAGCAGTTCTTC	CAISVTGGDYNEQFF